This TCR beta chain was sequenced in a study of CD8 T cells in ankylosing spondylitis. Broader study findings: As reported, disease-linked clones showed significant enrichment in matched ankylosing spondylitis synovial fluid. Among TCR beta sequences, a motif of several highly homologous variants appeared characteristic of ankylosing spondylitis blood.

In making TCR beta libraries, quantitative 5'-RACE with molecular barcodes was used. Each CDR3 protein is one row after TCRdb ran MiXCR on the 5' RACE reads. Of 800,000 to 900,000 distinct CDR3 sequences listed, about 11% are singletons. This clonotype was found many times. The antigen is not known. V shed 3 bases and J shed 6 bases, with 22 bases lying between them. Germline CDR1 reads ENHRY; CDR2 reads SYGVKD. This CDR3 is 17 amino acids long. The chain recombines TRBV10-3 with TRBJ2-3, with TRBD2 as a possible D gene (6 bases). Sequencing used blood, either unsorted or a sorted T cell fraction (not recorded which). The sequence derives from a male donor with ankylosing spondylitis. The CDR3 protein is CAISDPGPSVRGDTQYF. CDR3 bases: TGTGCCATCAGTGACCCCGGGCCTAGCGTCCGGGGGGATACGCAGTATTTT.